This TCR beta chain was retrieved from a study of blood T cell repertoires in COVID-19. Across the whole study: Whether acute or convalescent, the COVID-19 samples came from the United States, Italy and Spain. The cDNA or gDNA used as material had been derived from T cells, B-cell-depleted T cells, or PBMCs.

Per the germline V gene, CDR1 is SEHNR and CDR2 is FQNEAQ (reference sequence). Trimming shortened V by 4 bases and J by 0 bases, and 15 bases separated the two germline ends. The CDR3 covers 16 residues. Participants reported their clinical history, and cohort assignment relied on those reports. Per the study methods: Cell counts per sample came from amplifying reference gene primers. Sequencing used immunoSEQ multiplex PCR; TCRdb keeps in-frame clones, though not all of them. V, J and clone size reflect that table, while D and trimming were determined from the DNA. Of around 200,000 clones in the sample, roughly 90% are singletons; the top ten hold approximately 3%. This clone was found once.

The source of this sequence is a woman between 50 and 59 years old in a cohort exposed to, infected with or recovered from COVID-19 (not recorded which). The sequencing sample was made of PBMCs or T cells enriched from blood (not recorded which). J is TRBJ1-2 and V is TRBV7-9; weak D call: TRBD1 (5 bases). The CDR3 sequence is CASSSAGKQANYGYTF. As DNA, the CDR3 is TGTGCCAGCAGCTCCGCAGGGAAACAAGCTAACTATGGCTACACCTTC.